Listed below are T cell receptor beta chains from one sample, sequenced in a study of shared clonotypes between healthy human individuals. The repertoire was sequenced with immunoSEQ multiplex PCR; TCRdb's copy has only in-frame clones and lacks some. The profile shows more than 850,000 clones, more than 75% of them singletons. Sequencing used memory CD4+ T cells from PBMCs. These receptors came from a young man in good health. Some clones in this sample may be carry-over from other donors' samples. Each CDR3 is given with its conserved first and last residue. Each record gives: V gene, D gene, clone size, J gene, CDR3 DNA, CDR3 protein. D genes are given only for firm matches. Part of the rows lack a size; the others show once, few, many or a class for expanded clones.

v_call: TRBV19
d_call: TRBD1
clone_size: NA
j_call: TRBJ2-1
cdr3_nt: TGTGCCAGTAGTATATGGACAGGGGCCAGCTACAATGAGCAGTTCTTC
cdr3_aa: CASSIWTGASYNEQFF

v_call: TRBV9
d_call: NA
clone_size: few
j_call: TRBJ1-1
cdr3_nt: TGTGCCAGCAGCGTAAGGGGGGACATGAACACTGAAGCTTTCTTT
cdr3_aa: CASSVRGDMNTEAFF

v_call: TRBV11-2
d_call: TRBD1
clone_size: NA
j_call: TRBJ1-4
cdr3_nt: TGTGCCAGCAGCGGACAGGGTGGTGAAAAACTGTTTTTT
cdr3_aa: CASSGQGGEKLFF

v_call: TRBV30
d_call: NA
clone_size: few
j_call: TRBJ1-1
cdr3_nt: TGTGCCTGGAGTCAGGGGTTGAACACTGAAGCTTTCTTT
cdr3_aa: CAWSQGLNTEAFF

v_call: TRBV14
d_call: NA
clone_size: NA
j_call: TRBJ2-2
cdr3_nt: TGTGCCAGCAGCCAAGGGCTAGGTCGGGGAACCGGGGAGCTGTTTTTT
cdr3_aa: CASSQGLGRGTGELFF

v_call: TRBV28
d_call: TRBD1
clone_size: NA
j_call: TRBJ1-5
cdr3_nt: TGTGCCAGCAGCACGGGACAGGGGACGGAAAGTAGGCCCCAGCATTTT
cdr3_aa: CASSTGQGTESRPQHF

v_call: TRBV12-5
d_call: NA
clone_size: few
j_call: TRBJ1-1
cdr3_nt: TGTGCTAGTGGACTAAGGGAGAACACTGAAGCTTTCTTT
cdr3_aa: CASGLRENTEAFF

v_call: TRBV5-1
d_call: NA
clone_size: NA
j_call: TRBJ2-5
cdr3_nt: TGCGCCAGCAGCTCAATCGGGACGGAAGAGACCCAGTACTTC
cdr3_aa: CASSSIGTEETQYF

v_call: TRBV14
d_call: NA
clone_size: NA
j_call: TRBJ1-2
cdr3_nt: TGTGCCAGCAGCCAAGATTTTGCAGGCGGTGGCTACACCTTC
cdr3_aa: CASSQDFAGGGYTF

v_call: TRBV6-5
d_call: NA
clone_size: NA
j_call: TRBJ2-1
cdr3_nt: TGTGCCAGCAGTTACGGGGTGTTAGCTGGCTACAATGAGCAGTTCTTC
cdr3_aa: CASSYGVLAGYNEQFF

v_call: TRBV28
d_call: TRBD1
clone_size: NA
j_call: TRBJ2-7
cdr3_nt: TGTGCCCTCTCCACGGGGACAGCCGAGCAGTACTTC
cdr3_aa: CALSTGTAEQYF

v_call: TRBV19
d_call: NA
clone_size: once
j_call: TRBJ2-6
cdr3_nt: TGTGCCAGTAGTTCCACGTACTTGTCTGGGGCCAACGTCCTGACTTTC
cdr3_aa: CASSSTYLSGANVLTF

v_call: TRBV14
d_call: NA
clone_size: NA
j_call: TRBJ1-3
cdr3_nt: TGTGCCAGCAGCCATTGGAACTCTGGAAACACCATATATTTT
cdr3_aa: CASSHWNSGNTIYF

v_call: TRBV29-1
d_call: NA
clone_size: NA
j_call: TRBJ2-7
cdr3_nt: TGCAGCGTTGCCCGGCGGGGAGACTACGAGCAGTACTTC
cdr3_aa: CSVARRGDYEQYF

v_call: TRBV7-9
d_call: NA
clone_size: NA
j_call: TRBJ2-2
cdr3_nt: TGTGCCAGCAGCTACAGCACCGGGGAGCTGTTTTTT
cdr3_aa: CASSYSTGELFF

v_call: TRBV28
d_call: NA
clone_size: once
j_call: TRBJ1-1
cdr3_nt: TGTGCCAGCAGTTCGGGGGCCATGAACACTGAAGCTTTCTTT
cdr3_aa: CASSSGAMNTEAFF

v_call: TRBV15
d_call: NA
clone_size: NA
j_call: TRBJ1-2
cdr3_nt: TGTGCCACCAGCAGGGGCGGGGGCTGGGCTTATGGCTACACCTTC
cdr3_aa: CATSRGGGWAYGYTF

v_call: TRBV7-2
d_call: TRBD2
clone_size: NA
j_call: TRBJ2-7
cdr3_nt: TGTGCCAGCAGCTCCCATATAGCGGGAGTCTACGAGCAGTACTTC
cdr3_aa: CASSSHIAGVYEQYF

v_call: TRBV6-1
d_call: TRBD1
clone_size: NA
j_call: TRBJ2-1
cdr3_nt: TGTGCCAGCAGTCCGGGACAGGGAAAGTTCTTC
cdr3_aa: CASSPGQGKFF

v_call: TRBV5-1
d_call: NA
clone_size: NA
j_call: TRBJ2-1
cdr3_nt: TGCGCCAGCAGCTTGGGCGGAACCCTTTACAATGAGCAGTTCTTC
cdr3_aa: CASSLGGTLYNEQFF

v_call: TRBV5-1
d_call: TRBD1
clone_size: NA
j_call: TRBJ1-1
cdr3_nt: TGCGCCAGCAGCCACACAGGGGGCGAGACTGAAGCTTTCTTT
cdr3_aa: CASSHTGGETEAFF

v_call: TRBV6-5
d_call: NA
clone_size: NA
j_call: TRBJ2-3
cdr3_nt: TGTGCCAGCAGTAGGGAAGATACGCAGTATTTT
cdr3_aa: CASSREDTQYF

v_call: TRBV9
d_call: TRBD2
clone_size: NA
j_call: TRBJ2-7
cdr3_nt: TGTGCCAGCAGCGAGGCCGGGACTAGCGGGAGGGCCCAAAACGAGCAGTACTTC
cdr3_aa: CASSEAGTSGRAQNEQYF

v_call: TRBV5-1
d_call: NA
clone_size: NA
j_call: TRBJ1-4
cdr3_nt: TGCGCCAGCAGCATCGGGATGACTGCAACTAATGAAAAACTGTTTTTT
cdr3_aa: CASSIGMTATNEKLFF

v_call: TRBV2
d_call: TRBD1
clone_size: NA
j_call: TRBJ2-2
cdr3_nt: TGTGCCAGCAGAGGACAGGGGGCCGGTACCGGGGAGCTGTTTTTT
cdr3_aa: CASRGQGAGTGELFF

v_call: TRBV6-1
d_call: NA
clone_size: once
j_call: TRBJ2-7
cdr3_nt: TGTGCCAGCAGTGAAGTGGGGGGCACGTACGAGCAGTACTTC
cdr3_aa: CASSEVGGTYEQYF

v_call: TRBV4-2
d_call: NA
clone_size: NA
j_call: TRBJ2-2
cdr3_nt: TGTGCCAGCAGCCAAGAAACAGGCTCGAACACCGGGGAGCTGTTTTTT
cdr3_aa: CASSQETGSNTGELFF

v_call: TRBV9
d_call: TRBD2
clone_size: NA
j_call: TRBJ2-7
cdr3_nt: TGTGCCAGCAGCGCCGAGGGACTAGCGGGAGGTCGCGCCTACGAGCAGTACTTC
cdr3_aa: CASSAEGLAGGRAYEQYF

v_call: TRBV6-1
d_call: NA
clone_size: few
j_call: TRBJ2-2
cdr3_nt: TGTGCCAGCAGCCCCATGGGTAACTACGGGGAGCTGTTTTTT
cdr3_aa: CASSPMGNYGELFF

v_call: TRBV9
d_call: NA
clone_size: NA
j_call: TRBJ1-3
cdr3_nt: TGTGCCAGCAGCGTAGACGTAGGGGGGATTCACTCTGGAAACACCATATATTTT
cdr3_aa: CASSVDVGGIHSGNTIYF